These T cell receptor beta chains were read from a single sample in a study of CD8 T cells in ankylosing spondylitis. Each CDR3 protein gets one entry after TCRdb re-called the 5' RACE reads with MiXCR. The repertoire consists of 700,000 to 850,000 distinct CDR3 sequences, with about 10% occurring once and the leading ten covering 0.51%. The sequenced material came from blood, either unsorted or a sorted T cell fraction (not recorded which). Receptor source: a male donor with ankylosing spondylitis. Both conserved end residues are part of each CDR3. D genes are given only for firm matches. Size tells how often a clone was seen (once, few, many) or the class of an expanded clone, and some rows leave it out.

.,many,TRBJ2-4,TRBV20-1,TGCAGTGTCAGTCGACAGGCCAAAAACATTCAGTACTTC,CSVSRQAKNIQYF
.,few,TRBJ1-2,TRBV25-1,TGTGCCAGCAGTGAATCTTTGGGCAGTAGCTACACCTTC,CASSESLGSSYTF
.,few,TRBJ1-1,TRBV28,TGTGCCTCCCTGGGGTTTGCAAGCGTCCACACTGAAGCTTTCTTT,CASLGFASVHTEAFF
.,few,TRBJ1-6,TRBV20-1,TGCAGTGCTCGCGACGGGGGGTCCTATAATTCACCCCTCCACTTT,CSARDGGSYNSPLHF
.,many,TRBJ2-3,TRBV5-5,TGTGCCAGCAGCTTGGATGGGAGCACAGATACGCAGTATTTT,CASSLDGSTDTQYF
.,few,TRBJ2-2,TRBV7-8,TGTGCCAGCAGACCGAATCAGGTTGCCGGGGAGCTGTTTTTT,CASRPNQVAGELFF
.,many,TRBJ1-2,TRBV15,TGTGCCACCAGCCGAGAGGACTATGGCTACACCTTC,CATSREDYGYTF
TRBD1,many,TRBJ2-5,TRBV4-3,TGCGCCAGCAGCGTGGGACAGGGAGAGACCCAGTACTTC,CASSVGQGETQYF
.,.,TRBJ1-1,TRBV20-1,TGCAGTGCTAGCTTGCCAGGGGATGAAGGCACTGAAGCTTTCTTT,CSASLPGDEGTEAFF
.,few,TRBJ1-1,TRBV20-1,TGCAGTGCTAGCAGGGAGAACACTGAAGCTTTCTTT,CSASRENTEAFF
TRBD1,many,TRBJ2-5,TRBV6-2/TRBV6-3,TGTGCCAGCAGCGATTCCACCTGGACAGGGAGAGAGACCCAGTACTTC,CASSDSTWTGRETQYF
TRBD2,.,TRBJ2-1,TRBV20-1,TGCAGTGCCGGCGGGAGGAGTCGGAAGGAGCAGTTCTTC,CSAGGRSRKEQFF
TRBD1,many,TRBJ2-3,TRBV20-1,TGCAGTTACAGGGGGCAAATCTCAGATACGCAGTATTTT,CSYRGQISDTQYF
.,.,TRBJ2-2,TRBV7-2,TGTGCCAGCAGCTTAGAAAGGTTTTCCGGGGAGCTGTTTTTT,CASSLERFSGELFF
TRBD2,few,TRBJ2-5,TRBV20-1,TGCAGTGCTAGGGGGAGGGAGTACCAAGAGACCCAGTACTTC,CSARGREYQETQYF
TRBD2,many,TRBJ2-3,TRBV2,TGTGCCAGACCGGGACTAGTGACAGATACGCAGTATTTT,CARPGLVTDTQYF
.,few,TRBJ1-3,TRBV28,TGTGCCAGCAGTTTTCCGCGGGGCGCCGGAAACACCATATATTTT,CASSFPRGAGNTIYF
.,.,TRBJ2-3,TRBV20-1,TGCAGTGCTAGAGTTTGGGGCGGTACAGATACGCAGTATTTT,CSARVWGGTDTQYF
.,.,TRBJ2-3,TRBV5-1,TGCGCCAGCACCCACGGTGGAATGGGGGATACGCAGTATTTT,CASTHGGMGDTQYF
TRBD1,few,TRBJ2-1,TRBV5-1,TGCGCCAGCAGCTGGGCCCCCCTCAGAGGGGGCGCTTTAGGTGAGCAGTTCTTC,CASSWAPLRGGALGEQFF
TRBD1,few,TRBJ1-4,TRBV12-3/TRBV12-4,TGTGCCAGCAGTTTCGGGACAGGGAGGGGAAAACTGTTTTTT,CASSFGTGRGKLFF
.,many,TRBJ2-4,TRBV7-2,TGTGCCAGCAGTTTCGAACGAGGAGTGAGCATTCAGTACTTC,CASSFERGVSIQYF
.,few,TRBJ1-1,TRBV20-1,TGCAGTGCTAGTCCCCTGACAGGATTCAACACTGAAGCTTTCTTT,CSASPLTGFNTEAFF
TRBD1,.,TRBJ1-1,TRBV6-1,TGTGCCAGCAGTGAAGCCCGAGGGACAGGGAACACTGAAGCTTTCTTT,CASSEARGTGNTEAFF
.,.,TRBJ1-4,TRBV4-2,TGTGCCAGCAGCCTACAACAGAATGAAAAACTGTTTTTT,CASSLQQNEKLFF
.,many,TRBJ1-5,TRBV29-1,TGCAGCTCCCAATGGGGTAATCAGCCCCAGCATTTT,CSSQWGNQPQHF
TRBD1,few,TRBJ2-7,TRBV25-1,TGTGCCACCGACAGGGGGCTCGACGAGCAGTACTTC,CATDRGLDEQYF
.,few,TRBJ2-7,TRBV6-5,TGTGCCAGCAGTTATGGGGGGCAGTACGAGCAGTACTTC,CASSYGGQYEQYF
.,many,TRBJ2-1,TRBV20-1,TGCAGTGCTTTCCAAGAGAGTTCCCCCTACAATGAGCAGTTCTTC,CSAFQESSPYNEQFF
TRBD1,few,TRBJ2-5,TRBV7-3,TGTGCCAGCAGCTTAACCGCAGGGGGCGAAGAGACCCAGTACTTC,CASSLTAGGEETQYF
TRBD1,many,TRBJ2-5,TRBV10-3,TGTGCCATCAGACCGGGACAGGGTCAAGAGACCCAGTACTTC,CAIRPGQGQETQYF
.,.,TRBJ1-5,TRBV30,TGTGCCTGGGATGACAGGTCCGGGCCCCAGCATTTT,CAWDDRSGPQHF
.,few,TRBJ1-1,TRBV15,TGTGCCACCAGCAGAGATTACCCGAACACTGAAGCTTTCTTT,CATSRDYPNTEAFF
.,few,TRBJ1-2,TRBV7-2,TGTGCCAGCAGCCCCTCGCTCGGGGACCGAGGAAACTATGGCTACACCTTC,CASSPSLGDRGNYGYTF
.,.,TRBJ2-3,TRBV6-1,TGTGCCAGCATTGCTAGCGGCACAGATACGCAGTATTTT,CASIASGTDTQYF
.,many,TRBJ2-7,TRBV7-2,TGTGCCAGCAGGTCAGCCGACCGGAACGAGCAGTACTTC,CASRSADRNEQYF